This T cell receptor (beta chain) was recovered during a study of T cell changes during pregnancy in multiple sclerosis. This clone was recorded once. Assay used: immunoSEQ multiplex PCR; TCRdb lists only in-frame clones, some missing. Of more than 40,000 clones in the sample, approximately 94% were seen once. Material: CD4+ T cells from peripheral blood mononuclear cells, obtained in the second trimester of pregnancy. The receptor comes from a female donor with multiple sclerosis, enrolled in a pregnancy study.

As DNA, the CDR3 is TGCGCCAGCAGTGAAACATATAACTATGGCTACACCTTC. The encoded protein is CASSETYNYGYTF. V usage is TRBV10-2 and J usage is TRBJ1-2, with D unclear. This CDR3 contains 13 residues. V lost 3 bases and J lost 1, with 6 bases in between. The V gene's germline CDR1 is WSHSY and CDR2 SAAADI.